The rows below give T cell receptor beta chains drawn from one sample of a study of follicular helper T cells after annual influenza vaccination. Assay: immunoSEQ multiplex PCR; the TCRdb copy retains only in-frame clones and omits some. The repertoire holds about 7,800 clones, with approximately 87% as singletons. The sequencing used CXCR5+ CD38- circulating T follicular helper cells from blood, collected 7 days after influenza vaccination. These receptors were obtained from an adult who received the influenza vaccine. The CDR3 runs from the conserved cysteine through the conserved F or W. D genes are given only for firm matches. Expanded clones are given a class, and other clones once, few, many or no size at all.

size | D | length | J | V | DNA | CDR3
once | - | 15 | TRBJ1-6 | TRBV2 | TGTGCCAGCTGGAAAAGGGCCGGGGGTAATTCACCCCTCCACTTT | CASWKRAGGNSPLHF
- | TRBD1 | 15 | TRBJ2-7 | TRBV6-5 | TGTGCCAGCATCTTTCAGACAGGGGAGAGTTACGAGCAGTACTTC | CASIFQTGESYEQYF
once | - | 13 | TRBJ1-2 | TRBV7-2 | TGTGCCAGCAGCCCCGAGGGGGGTTTTGGCTACACCTTC | CASSPEGGFGYTF
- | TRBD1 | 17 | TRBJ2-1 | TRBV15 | TGTGCCACCAGCACAGACTTACCGGGACAGGGGATGAATGAGCAGTTCTTC | CATSTDLPGQGMNEQFF
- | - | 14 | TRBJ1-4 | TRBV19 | TGTGCCAGTAGCACAGGGCCTGACAATGAAAAACTGTTTTTT | CASSTGPDNEKLFF
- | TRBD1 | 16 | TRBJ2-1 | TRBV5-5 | TGTGCCAGCAGCTTAGTTGGGACAGGCGCCTACAATGAGCAGTTCTTC | CASSLVGTGAYNEQFF
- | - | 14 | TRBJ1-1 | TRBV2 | TGTGCCAGCATGGCCCAGGGCTTGAACACTGAAGCTTTCTTT | CASMAQGLNTEAFF
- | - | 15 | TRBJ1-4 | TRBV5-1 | TGCGCCAGCAGCTTGGAGGCAGTGGGGGGTGAAAAACTGTTTTTT | CASSLEAVGGEKLFF
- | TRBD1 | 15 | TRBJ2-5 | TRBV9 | TGTGCCAGCAGCTACCGGGACAGTAGACAAGAGACCCAGTACTTC | CASSYRDSRQETQYF
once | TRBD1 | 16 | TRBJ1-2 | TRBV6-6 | TGTGCCAGCAGTCCGGGACAGGGGGCGCCTACGGGTGGCTACACCTTC | CASSPGQGAPTGGYTF
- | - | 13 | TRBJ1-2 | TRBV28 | TGTGCCAGCGTCGTGGGGGCCGAGGAAAGCTACACCTTC | CASVVGAEESYTF
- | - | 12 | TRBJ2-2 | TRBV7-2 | TGTGCCAGCGCCGGGTTCACCGGGGAGCTGTTTTTT | CASAGFTGELFF
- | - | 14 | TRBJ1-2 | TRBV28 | TGTGCCAGCAGTTTAAGGTCTGAAGGGGGTGGCTACACCTTC | CASSLRSEGGGYTF